The sample holds many counts of the clone carrying this T cell receptor (beta chain). Its specificity is not known. This sample is drawn from a study of T cells after posttransplantation cyclophosphamide. Peripheral blood was collected from the related graft donor on the marrow donation day. V trimming: 8 bases; J trimming: 0 bases; junction bases outside the gene matches: 17. Germline CDR1 and CDR2: SNHLY and FYNNEI. The CDR3 length is 19 residues. Study results and limitations: TRB clonality was highly associated with recipient CMV seropositivity and reactivation.

Generated by immunoSEQ multiplex PCR, the TCRdb table keeps only in-frame clones and is missing some. The profile covers around 35,000 clones, none occurring a single time. The receptor was isolated from a girl aged 5 to 17 in good health, CMV-negative, and a related stem cell transplant donor. The chain joins TRBV2 to TRBJ2-1, with 9 bases fitting TRBD2. The sample taken for sequencing was PBMCs. The CDR3 DNA sequence: TGTGCCAGCCTTGGCCCGGGACTAGCACGTCGACGCTCCTACAATGAGCAGTTCTTC. It encodes CASLGPGLARRRSYNEQFF.